This TCR beta chain was recovered during a study of tissue T cells after allogeneic stem cell transplantation. The study's findings and limits: Which tissue TCRs were alloreactive or antigen-specific was not determined. Some clones might be persisting host cells.

Time point here: mouse harvest day 7 after allogeneic transplant. Each mouse received 10^7 T-cell-depleted marrow cells plus 10^6 splenic CD5+ T cells by tail vein. B6 (H2b) cells into BALB/c (H2d) mice; tissues taken at day 7 or 14. As regards this clone: Its antigen is undetermined. Mouse gene names apply. The sequenced fragment ends 1 residue before the CDR3 boundary, so the rest is inferred from the germline J gene.

Some clones are missing from TCRdb's copy, which holds only in-frame ones; the method was immunoSEQ multiplex PCR. The repertoire holds roughly 1,300 clones, with around 60% as singletons. V gave up 2 bases and J gave up 0 bases, with 8 bases separating them. This CDR3 is 14 amino acids long. Per germline, CDR1 KGHPV and CDR2 FQNQEV (reference sequence). The sequence came from a female BALB/c mouse given C57BL/6 T cells with graft-versus-host disease after an allogeneic hematopoietic cell transplant. Specimen: liver tissue. The rearrangement uses TRBV26 and TRBJ2-7; possible D gene TRBD1, 5 bases. CDR3 protein: CASSLGQSSYEQYF. CDR3 DNA (partial): TGTGCCAGCAGTCTGGGACAAAGCTCCTATGAACAGTAC.